The next 18 T cell receptor beta chains were all read from a single sample in a study of T-cell memory formation after mild COVID-19. TCRdb fed the 5' RACE reads into MiXCR, producing one record per CDR3 protein. The top ten hold 3% to 4% of the sample, which has about 200,000 distinct CDR3 sequences, 9.5% seen once. Material: PBMCs or a T cell subset sorted from them (not recorded which). These receptors originate from a man in his late teens or twenties who had mild COVID-19 (a few samples of this study predate the infection). Cell type and time point are not known.

There are a few counts of this clonotype. The rearrangement links TRBV6-6 to TRBJ1-6, with D unclear. Germline-derived CDR1 and CDR2 are MNHNY and SVGAGI (reference sequence). The CDR3 has 14 amino acids. V was clipped by 7 bases and J by 8 bases, with 15 bases between them. CDR3 region: CASTPGRSYSPLHF. DNA of the CDR3: TGTGCCAGCACCCCTGGCAGAAGCTATTCACCCCTCCACTTT.

The genes are TRBV2 and TRBJ2-2, with 7 nucleotides matching TRBD1. Germline trimming cut 6 bases from V and 6 bases from J; bases unmatched to any gene: 10. Germline loops: CDR1 SNHLY, CDR2 FYNNEI. This CDR3 contains 15 residues. The CDR3 nucleotides read TGTGCCAGCAGGCCTGACAGGGCCCACCCCGGGGAGCTGTTTTTT. Translating it yields CASRPDRAHPGELFF.

The chain carries TRBV5-6 and TRBJ2-5, with 13 bases matching TRBD2. There are 14 residues in the CDR3. Germline V gene sequence: CDR1 SGHDT, CDR2 YYEEEE. Unmatched junction bases numbered 1, after V lost 4 bases and J lost 4 bases. Here the CDR3 reads CASSGTSGVETQYF. The DNA of the CDR3 is TGTGCCAGCAGCGGGACTAGCGGGGTAGAGACCCAGTACTTC.

This clonotype was seen a few times. The chain carries TRBV24-1 and TRBJ2-5; 8 nucleotides agree with TRBD1. Trimming removed 5 bases from V and 5 bases from J; junction bases left unmatched: 9. Germline V gene sequence: CDR1 KGHDR, CDR2 SFDVKD. The CDR3 sequence is 15 residues long. This chain's CDR3 is CATSAPTGASETQYF. The CDR3 nucleotides are TGTGCCACCAGTGCCCCGACAGGGGCTTCGGAGACCCAGTACTTC.

There are a few counts of this clonotype. The chain couples TRBV5-5 to TRBJ2-2; no firm D call. CDR3 size: 15 residues. The V gene's germline CDR1 is SGHKS and CDR2 YYEKEE (reference sequence). V was trimmed by 0 bases and J by 1 base, leaving 7 bases between them. The CDR3 DNA reads as TGTGCCAGCAGCTTGGACTGGCAGAACACCGGGGAGCTGTTTTTT. Amino acids: CASSLDWQNTGELFF.

The genes are TRBV12-3 or TRBV12-4 and TRBJ2-7, with D perhaps matching TRBD1 or TRBD2 (5 bases each). Trimming left V 1 base short and J 4 bases short, with 8 bases between. This CDR3 contains 13 residues. CDR3 loop: CASSLGEGYEQYF. The CDR3 region has the DNA TGTGCCAGCAGTTTAGGAGAGGGGTACGAGCAGTACTTC.

The chain has TRBV20-1 and TRBJ1-2; weak D call: TRBD1 (5 bases). Deletions cut 6 bases from V and 5 bases from J, with 19 bases between. Germline-derived CDR1 and CDR2 are DFQATT and SNEGSKA (reference sequence). CDR3 length: 14 residues. The CDR3 protein is CSATPRETWYGYTF. CDR3 nucleotides: TGCAGTGCCACCCCCAGGGAGACGTGGTATGGCTACACCTTC.

The chain carries TRBV18 and TRBJ1-5; TRBD1 aligns across 7 bases. CDR3 length: 16 residues. Germline CDR1 and CDR2: KGHSH and LQKENI. V was pared by 2 bases and J by 6 bases, with 10 bases of the junction left unmatched. The CDR3 loop is CASSPSPTGNRQPQHF. The DNA for the CDR3 is TGTGCCAGCTCACCATCTCCGACAGGGAATCGTCAGCCCCAGCATTTT.

Here the CDR3 reads CASKPWQKPGELFF. The CDR3 DNA sequence: TGTGCCAGCAAACCCTGGCAGAAGCCCGGGGAGCTGTTTTTT. The chain couples TRBV2 to TRBJ2-2; the D is unclear. V lost 7 bases and J lost 6, with 15 bases in between. Germline V gene data show CDR1 as SNHLY and CDR2 as FYNNEI. This CDR3 is built from 14 residues.

This clonotype has a handful of counts. The rearrangement joins TRBV28 to TRBJ1-5; D remains ambiguous. V lost 4 bases and J lost 11, with 12 bases in between. The CDR3 length is 12 residues. CDR1 is MDHEN, CDR2 SYDVKM, per germline. The CDR3 nucleotides are TGTGCCAGCAGTTCCCCCCTTCGGGCCCAGCATTTT. As protein: CASSSPLRAQHF.

This clonotype was seen a handful of times. The rearrangement joins TRBV18 to TRBJ2-3; perhaps TRBD1 as D (5 bases). The V gene's germline CDR1 is KGHSH and CDR2 LQKENI. The CDR3 is 15 amino acids. Trimming shortened V by 3 bases and J by 6 bases, and 16 bases separated the two germline ends. This CDR3 is CASSPPGMSDDTQYF. The DNA of the CDR3 is TGTGCCAGCTCACCGCCAGGGATGAGCGACGATACGCAGTATTTT.

As to this clonotype: It is likely a read error, because the conserved phenylalanine at the end of the CDR3 is missing. It is unclear where the CDR3 begins or ends on the DNA, so no DNA is shown, and the CDR3 is as TCRdb lists it. V and J are TRBV4-1 and TRBJ1-1; TRBD1, the table's D call, was not compared with the DNA. CDR1 is MGHRA and CDR2 is YSYEKL in the germline V gene. Including both end residues, the CDR3 is 15 amino acids long. The CDR3 protein is CASSQVARGTPSAWL.

This clonotype turned up a few times. V usage is TRBV4-1 and J usage is TRBJ2-2; 8 nucleotides match TRBD2. In germline, CDR1 is MGHRA, CDR2 YSYEKL. The length of the CDR3 is 19 residues. V lost 0 bases and J lost 5; bases outside the gene matches: 14. The CDR3 reads CASSQDGRPGRGGTGELFF. The CDR3 DNA sequence: TGCGCCAGCAGCCAAGATGGACGCCCAGGACGGGGGGGAACCGGGGAGCTGTTTTTT.

V usage is TRBV7-2 and J usage is TRBJ1-2; unclear D gene. Germline V lookup: CDR1 SGHTA, CDR2 FQGNSA. The CDR3 has 14 residues. V lost 1 base and J lost 8, with 14 bases in between. DNA for the CDR3: TGTGCCAGCAGCTTAGACCGCCGGGGAGGGGGCTACACCTTC. It encodes CASSLDRRGGGYTF.

The V gene is TRBV3-1, the J gene TRBJ2-7; D call uncertain. CDR1 is LGHDT, CDR2 YNNKEL, per germline (reference sequence). The CDR3 covers 14 residues. The V end lost 1 base, the J end lost 0 bases, and 7 bases lay between the germline ends. The CDR3 reads CASSQGYSSYEQYF. DNA of the CDR3: TGTGCCAGCAGCCAAGGCTACAGCTCCTACGAGCAGTACTTC.

This clonotype was seen ten or more times. J is TRBJ2-7 and V is TRBV11-2; 8 nucleotides match TRBD2. Germline loops: CDR1 SGHAT, CDR2 FQNNGV. Trimming at V came to 8 bases and at J to 0 bases, leaving 6 bases not matched to a gene. The length of the CDR3 is 14 residues. In DNA form, the CDR3 reads TGTGCCAGCCGTGCGGGGGGTACCTCCTACGAGCAGTACTTC. This encodes CASRAGGTSYEQYF.

The V and J genes are TRBV14 and TRBJ1-1; no reliable D call. V lost 2 bases and J 0 bases, leaving 7 bases between the germline ends. The CDR3 is made up of 14 amino acids. Germline CDR1 is SGHDN and CDR2 is FVKESK. This CDR3 is CASSQYPLNTEAFF. The CDR3 DNA reads as TGTGCCAGCAGCCAATATCCCCTGAACACTGAAGCTTTCTTT.

The chain employs TRBV7-6 and TRBJ1-4, with D possibly TRBD1 on 5 matching bases. Trimming left V 2 bases short and J 8 bases short, with 12 bases between. The germline CDR1 and CDR2 sequences are SGHVS and FNYEAQ. The CDR3 length is 14 residues. CDR3 loop: CASSLRPGSEKLFF. CDR3 bases: TGTGCCAGCAGCTTACGTCCAGGGAGCGAAAAACTGTTTTTT. Full variable domain (rest looked up from reference TRBV7-6 and TRBJ1-4): GAGVSQSPRYKVTKRGQDVALRCDPISGHVSLYWYRQALGQGPEFLTYFNYEAQQDKSGLPNDRFSAERPEGSISTLTIQRTEQRDSAMYRCASSLRPGSEKLFFGSGTQLSVL.